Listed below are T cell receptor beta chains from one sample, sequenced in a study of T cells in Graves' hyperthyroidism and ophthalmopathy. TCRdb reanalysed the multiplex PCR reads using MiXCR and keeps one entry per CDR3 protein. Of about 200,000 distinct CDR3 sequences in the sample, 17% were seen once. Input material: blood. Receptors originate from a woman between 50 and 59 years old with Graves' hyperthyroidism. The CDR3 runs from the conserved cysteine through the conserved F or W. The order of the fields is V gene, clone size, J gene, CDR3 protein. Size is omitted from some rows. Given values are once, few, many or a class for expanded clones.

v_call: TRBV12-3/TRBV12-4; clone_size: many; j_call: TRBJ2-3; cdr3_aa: CASWAGTLPPYTQYF
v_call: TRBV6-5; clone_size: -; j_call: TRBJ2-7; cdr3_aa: CASSFTSGGTYEQYF
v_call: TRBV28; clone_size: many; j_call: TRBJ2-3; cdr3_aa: CASSRGGSPDTQYF
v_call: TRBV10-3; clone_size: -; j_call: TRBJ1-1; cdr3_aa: CAISDRTGGAFF
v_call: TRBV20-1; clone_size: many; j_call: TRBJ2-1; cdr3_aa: CSAHRGGEQFF
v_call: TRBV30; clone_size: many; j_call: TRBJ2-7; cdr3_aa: CAWSVADEQYF
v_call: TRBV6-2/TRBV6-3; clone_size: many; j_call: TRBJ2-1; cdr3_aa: CASTKRADEQFF
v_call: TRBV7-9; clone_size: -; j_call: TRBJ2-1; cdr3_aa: CASSLGDPVNEQFF
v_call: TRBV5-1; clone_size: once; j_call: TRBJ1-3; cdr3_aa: CASSLDPSGNTIYF
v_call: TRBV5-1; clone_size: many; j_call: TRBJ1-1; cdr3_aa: CASSPTGGAPRNTEAFF
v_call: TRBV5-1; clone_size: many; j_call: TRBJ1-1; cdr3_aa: CASSSVPGQGWNTEAFF
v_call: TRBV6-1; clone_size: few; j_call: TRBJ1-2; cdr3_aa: CASPGEHKNYGYTF
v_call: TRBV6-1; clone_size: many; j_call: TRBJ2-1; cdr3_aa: CASRTGQKGDEQFF
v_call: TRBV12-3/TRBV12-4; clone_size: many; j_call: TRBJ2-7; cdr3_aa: CASSLGNSGTGAYEQYF
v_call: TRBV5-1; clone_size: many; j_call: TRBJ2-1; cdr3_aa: CASSSDVGNEQFF
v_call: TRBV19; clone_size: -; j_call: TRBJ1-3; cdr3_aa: CASSKTGGSGNTIYF
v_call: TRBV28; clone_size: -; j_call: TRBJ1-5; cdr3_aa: CASSPQTGAGNQPQHF
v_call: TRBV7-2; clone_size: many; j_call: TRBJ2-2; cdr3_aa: CASSRGFMGVGELFF
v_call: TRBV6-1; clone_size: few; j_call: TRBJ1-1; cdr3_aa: CASTGSVAFF
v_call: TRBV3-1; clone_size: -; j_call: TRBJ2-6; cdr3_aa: CASSQDLVSGANVLTF
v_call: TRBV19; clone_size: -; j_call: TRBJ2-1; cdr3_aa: CASSISSGLSSYNEQFF
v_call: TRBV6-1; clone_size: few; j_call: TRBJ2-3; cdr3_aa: CASRSTADTQYF
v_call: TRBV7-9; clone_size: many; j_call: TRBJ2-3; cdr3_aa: CASSFSSGEMDTQYF
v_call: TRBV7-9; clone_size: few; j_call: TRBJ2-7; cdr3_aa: CASSIYRDGGSEQYF
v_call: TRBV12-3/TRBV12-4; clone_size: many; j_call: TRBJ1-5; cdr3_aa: CASSLEGRQPQHF
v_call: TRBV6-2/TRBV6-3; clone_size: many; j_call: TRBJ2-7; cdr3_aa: CASREDGTSYEQYF
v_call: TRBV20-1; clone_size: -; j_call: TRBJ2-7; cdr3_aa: CSARLGGGRQHEQYF
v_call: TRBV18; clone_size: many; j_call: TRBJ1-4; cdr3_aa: CASSPQVSNEKLFF
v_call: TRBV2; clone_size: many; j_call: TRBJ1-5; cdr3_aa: CASSGPRGSHQPQHF
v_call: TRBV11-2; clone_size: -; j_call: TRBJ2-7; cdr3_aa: CASSLEIGTPSYEQYF
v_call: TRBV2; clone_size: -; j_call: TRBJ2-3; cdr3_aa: CASRPLAGGGTDTQYF
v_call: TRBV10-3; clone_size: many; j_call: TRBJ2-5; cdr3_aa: CAIRAGLSTGETQYF
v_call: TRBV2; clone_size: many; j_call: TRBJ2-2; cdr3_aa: CASSEFRGQGGSGELFF
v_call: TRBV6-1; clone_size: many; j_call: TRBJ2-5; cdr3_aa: CASNPRLAGFETQYF
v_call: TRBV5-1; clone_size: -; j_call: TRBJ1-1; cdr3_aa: CASSNGREAFF
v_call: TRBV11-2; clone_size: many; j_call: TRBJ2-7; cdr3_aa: CASSRGGTQSSYEQYF
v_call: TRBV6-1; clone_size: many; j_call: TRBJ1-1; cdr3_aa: CAGRDRGQNTEAFF
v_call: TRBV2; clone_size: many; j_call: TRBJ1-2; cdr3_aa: CASSEAMDRGPYGYTF
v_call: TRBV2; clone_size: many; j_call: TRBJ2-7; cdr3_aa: CASSGDIYEQYF
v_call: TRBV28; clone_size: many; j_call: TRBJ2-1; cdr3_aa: CASSLQTSGRYSSYNEQFF
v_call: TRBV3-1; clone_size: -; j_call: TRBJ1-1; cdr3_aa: CASSFLGPGTEAFF
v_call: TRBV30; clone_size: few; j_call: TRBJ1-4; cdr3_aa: CAWSLPGQSNEKLFF
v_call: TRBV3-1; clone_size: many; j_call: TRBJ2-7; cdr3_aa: CASSQDYGSDQQYF
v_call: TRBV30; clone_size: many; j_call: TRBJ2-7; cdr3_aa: CALGAGQGMGEQYF
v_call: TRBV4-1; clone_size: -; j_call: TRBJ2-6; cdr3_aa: CASSQDRASGRTSGANVLTF